The 5 T cell receptor beta chains in this list originate from one sample, sequenced in a study of Ad26.COV2.S vaccination and SARS-CoV-2 variants. Stated treatment: approximately 18 received Ad26.COV2.S at low or high dose, single or two shots; several received placebo; per-sample allocation not given. Sampling was done on day 63 after the first vaccine or placebo injection. Only in-frame clones appear in the TCRdb table, and some are missing; sequencing was by immunoSEQ multiplex PCR. This sample has about 500,000 clones, with nearly 90% found just once. Sequences were derived from peripheral blood, sampled in a trial of Ad26.COV2.S vaccine versus placebo. The receptors derive from a person between 18 and 60 years old who received the Ad26.COV2.S COVID-19 vaccine or a placebo.

The V and J genes are TRBV4-2 and TRBJ2-7, with unresolved D. Trimming removed 4 bases at V and 3 bases at J, with 13 bases between. CDR1 and CDR2 from the germline V gene are LGHNA and YNFKEQ. The length of the CDR3 is 14 residues. The CDR3 loop reads CASSPCPTCYEQYF. Here the CDR3 DNA reads TGTGCCAGCAGCCCCTGCCCAACGTGCTACGAGCAGTACTTC.

In nucleotides, the CDR3 is TGCGCCAGCAGCCAAGTTGTGGCTAGCGAAAGCTACGAGCAGTACTTC. The encoded protein is CASSQVVASESYEQYF. This chain uses TRBV4-1 with TRBJ2-7; D is perhaps TRBD2 (6 bases). Trimming shortened V by 1 base and J by 3 bases, and 16 bases separated the two germline ends. The CDR3 loop spans 16 amino acids. Germline V gene lookup returns CDR1 MGHRA and CDR2 YSYEKL.

This clone was found a few times. V and J are TRBV19 and TRBJ1-1, with D possibly TRBD1 on 5 matching bases. Trimming cost V 5 bases and J 5 bases, with 9 bases left between them. Germline V CDR1 and CDR2: LNHDA, SQIVND (reference sequence). The CDR3 is 12 amino acids. This CDR3 reads CASSERGTEAFF. In DNA, the CDR3 is TGTGCCAGTAGTGAAAGGGGTACTGAAGCTTTCTTT.

This chain's CDR3 is CASSFWGLTSDEQFF. CDR3 sequence (DNA): TGTGCCAGCAGTTTTTGGGGACTGACAAGCGATGAGCAGTTCTTC. V gene TRBV28 combines with J gene TRBJ2-1, with D possibly TRBD2 on 6 matching bases. The V and J ends lost 3 bases and 8 bases respectively, with 17 bases between them. The CDR3 sequence is 15 residues long. Germline CDR1 MDHEN, CDR2 SYDVKM. The full variable domain, with the rest looked up from reference TRBV28 and TRBJ2-1, is DVKVTQSSRYLVKRTGEKVFLECVQDMDHENMFWYRQDPGLGLRLIYFSYDVKMKEKGDIPEGYSVSREKKERFSLILESASTNQTSMYLCASSFWGLTSDEQFFGPGTRLTVL.

V gene TRBV25-1 combines with J gene TRBJ1-5; D remains unclear. Trimming pared 4 bases from V and 0 bases from J, leaving 13 bases between. The CDR3 extends over 16 amino acids. The V gene's germline CDR1 is MGHDK and CDR2 SYGVNS. The CDR3 is CASSGPGVNSNQPQHF. CDR3 in DNA: TGTGCCAGCAGTGGCCCCGGGGTAAATAGCAATCAGCCCCAGCATTTT.